The source of this T cell receptor beta chain is a study of T cell responses to AZD1222 COVID-19 vaccine. Overall study context: Pooling of second doses given at about 4 or about 12 weeks was done.

Assay: immunoSEQ multiplex PCR; the TCRdb copy retains only in-frame clones and omits some. The table records about 100,000 clones, approximately 90% of them present only once. Overall study findings and caveats: Baseline seropositives among AZD1222 recipients totaled only five to seven. Vaccine-related CD4 TCRs covered spike, predominating at 160-218 and 743-854. As reported, nearly half of all spike-specific TCRs target variant regions that are unmutated.

Details on this clone: Antigen specificity is unknown.

The CDR3 is made up of 12 amino acids. Trimming cost V 2 bases and J 7 bases, with 8 bases left between them. The germline V gene has CDR1 MNHEY and CDR2 SVGEGT. The specimen was peripheral blood, collected on day 0 of AZD1222 vaccination. The chain employs TRBV6-2 or TRBV6-3 and TRBJ2-5; D ambiguous. The origin of this receptor is an adult in good health. As DNA, the CDR3 is TGTGCCAGCAGTTACCTCGTGGGGACCCAGTACTTC. It yields the protein CASSYLVGTQYF.